A single sample is the source of the 28 T cell receptor beta chains below, sequenced in a study of shared clonotypes between healthy human individuals. Repertoires were generated with immunoSEQ multiplex PCR, while TCRdb's copy carries only in-frame clones and drops some. The repertoire includes about 700,000 clones, about 90% of them detected once, and about 24% sits in the top ten. Only CD45RO-negative cells positively selected for CCR7 counted as naive CD8 cells, so terminally differentiated effector memory CD45RA+ cells were excluded. The specimen sequenced was naive CD8+ T cells sorted from blood. These receptor sequences come from a man aged 25 to 40 in good health.

With respect to this clone: In the same sample, other DNA sequences code for this CDR3. This sequence joins TRBV27 and TRBJ1-2; 11 bases map to TRBD1. Germline CDR1 reads MNHEY; CDR2 reads SMNVEV (reference sequence). There are 14 residues in the CDR3. V gave up 2 bases and J gave up 7 bases; unmatched junction bases: 3. CDR3 nucleotides: TGTGCCAGCAGTTTAACCGGGACAGGGGGTGGCTACACCTTC. Its translation is CASSLTGTGGGYTF.

This clone was counted only a few times. The CDR3 coding sequence is TGTGCCAGCAGTGAAAGCCCCCCGTATAGTAGCGGGAGCTGGGGCACAGATACGCAGTATTTT. Its protein is CASSESPPYSSGSWGTDTQYF. The gene calls are TRBV2 and TRBJ2-3; 9 positions agree with TRBD2. Germline V gene lookup returns CDR1 SNHLY and CDR2 FYNNEI. The ends lost 2 bases at V and 1 base at J; junction bases unmatched: 19. The CDR3 length is 21 residues.

About this clone itself: At the DNA level, this CDR3 is encoded by other sequences in the same sample as well. The chain uses TRBV29-1 and TRBJ2-7, with D unclear. V was pared by 6 bases and J by 1 base, with 4 bases between. The CDR3 spans 10 residues. Germline lookup yields CDR1 SQVTM and CDR2 ANQGSEA. CDR3 region: CSVLSYEQYF. CDR3 DNA sequence: TGCAGCGTACTATCCTACGAGCAGTACTTC.

This sequence joins TRBV7-6 and TRBJ2-7; D unresolved. Looked up from germline, CDR1 is SGHVS and CDR2 is FNYEAQ. The germline V and J ends were trimmed by 1 base and 2 bases, with 12 bases remaining between them. The CDR3 consists of 15 residues. The CDR3 region has the DNA TGTGCCAGCAGCTTAGAGTCGACGGTGGCCTACGAGCAGTACTTC. As protein: CASSLESTVAYEQYF.

The chain carries TRBV6-5 and TRBJ2-7, with a weak D call TRBD2 (6 bases). Germline V lookup: CDR1 MNHEY, CDR2 SVGAGI. V shed 0 bases and J shed 3 bases, with 12 bases lying between them. The CDR3 has 15 amino acids. The CDR3 nucleotides are TGTGCCAGCAGTTACTCGGCGGGACGTTACTACGAGCAGTACTTC. It encodes CASSYSAGRYYEQYF.

A word on this clone: The sample carries other DNA sequences with the same CDR3. The rearrangement joins TRBV5-5 to TRBJ2-7, with 7 bases matching TRBD2. Germline lookup yields CDR1 SGHKS and CDR2 YYEKEE (reference sequence). This CDR3 spans 13 amino acids. Trimming removed 4 bases from V and 3 bases from J; junction bases left unmatched: 4. The CDR3 loop reads CASSLGTNYEQYF. The CDR3 DNA reads as TGTGCCAGCAGCCTCGGGACTAACTACGAGCAGTACTTC. The entire variable domain, with the rest obtained from reference TRBV5-5 and TRBJ2-7, is as follows: DAGVTQSPTHLIKTRGQQVTLRCSPISGHKSVSWYQQVLGQGPQFIFQYYEKEERGRGNFPDRFSARQFPNYSSELNVNALLLGDSALYLCASSLGTNYEQYFGPGTRLTVT.

The chain links TRBV29-1 to TRBJ2-7; D is ambiguous. The germline V gene has CDR1 SQVTM and CDR2 ANQGSEA. V shed 4 bases and J shed 0 bases, with 10 bases lying between them. This CDR3 is 13 amino acids long. CDR3 loop: CSVARDNSYEQYF. CDR3 DNA sequence: TGCAGCGTTGCTCGCGACAACTCCTACGAGCAGTACTTC.

This rearrangement joins TRBV5-6 to TRBJ2-1, with 9 positions matching TRBD2. Trimming removed 0 bases from V and 4 bases from J; junction bases left unmatched: 8. Germline V lookup: CDR1 SGHDT, CDR2 YYEEEE. The length of the CDR3 is 17 residues. CDR3 residues: CASSLGGSSGEYNEQFF. CDR3 nucleotide sequence: TGTGCCAGCAGCTTGGGAGGTTCTAGCGGGGAGTACAATGAGCAGTTCTTC.

The V and J genes are TRBV28 and TRBJ1-5; 7 nucleotides match TRBD1. CDR3 length: 15 amino acids. Per the germline V gene, CDR1 is MDHEN and CDR2 is SYDVKM. V was pared by 7 bases and J by 3 bases, with 9 bases of the junction left unmatched. CDR3 in DNA: TGTGCCAGCAAAAAAACACAGGGGTACAATCAGCCCCAGCATTTT. It codes for CASKKTQGYNQPQHF.

This clone came up once. The chain carries TRBV4-1 and TRBJ2-7; D gene uncertain. The CDR3 is made up of 12 amino acids. Germline V gene sequence: CDR1 MGHRA, CDR2 YSYEKL. Trimming removed 1 base from V and 2 bases from J, with 3 bases in between. CDR3: CASSQGPYEQYF. As DNA, the CDR3 is TGCGCCAGCAGCCAAGGTCCCTACGAGCAGTACTTC.

The V gene is TRBV5-1, the J gene TRBJ2-1; TRBD1 matches at 8 bases. The germline V gene encodes CDR1 SGHRS and CDR2 YFSETQ. The V and J ends lost 7 bases and 0 bases, in that order; junction bases with no gene match: 9. The CDR3 is 16 amino acids. The CDR3 DNA sequence: TGCGCCAGCGGGAACCGGGACAGGTCCTCCTACAATGAGCAGTTCTTC. Residues: CASGNRDRSSYNEQFF. Drawing the rest from reference TRBV5-1 and TRBJ2-1, the complete variable domain is KAGVTQTPRYLIKTRGQQVTLSCSPISGHRSVSWYQQTPGQGLQFLFEYFSETQRNKGNFPGRFSGRQFSNSRSEMNVSTLELGDSALYLCASGNRDRSSYNEQFFGPGTRLTVL.

V usage is TRBV7-9 and J usage is TRBJ2-7, with 7 bases aligning to TRBD1. The CDR3 length is 15 residues. CDR1 and CDR2 from the germline V gene are SEHNR and FQNEAQ (reference sequence). With V trimmed by 3 bases and J by 3 bases, 8 bases remained unmatched. The CDR3 here is CASSLGQQSYYEQYF. The CDR3 DNA reads as TGTGCCAGCAGCTTGGGACAGCAGTCATACTACGAGCAGTACTTC.

The chain carries TRBV19 and TRBJ2-1; 11 bases fit TRBD2. Germline lookup yields CDR1 LNHDA and CDR2 SQIVND (reference sequence). Trimming removed 3 bases from V and 3 bases from J; junction bases left unmatched: 4. This CDR3 has 16 residues. The CDR3 spells CASSMGTSGDYNEQFF. CDR3 in DNA: TGTGCCAGTAGTATGGGGACTAGCGGAGACTACAATGAGCAGTTCTTC.

A word on this clone: The same CDR3 can be traced to other DNA sequences in this sample. The chain joins TRBV27 to TRBJ1-5; D gene unclear. The V gene's germline CDR1 is MNHEY and CDR2 SMNVEV (reference sequence). The V end was cut by 2 bases, the J end by 6 bases, with 8 bases between. The CDR3 is made up of 13 amino acids. The CDR3 nucleotides are TGTGCCAGCAGTTTAAAGGGCGGTCAGCCCCAGCATTTT. Amino acid sequence: CASSLKGGQPQHF.

The V call is TRBV27, the J call TRBJ2-1; D not resolved. CDR3 length: 13 residues. Germline CDR1 MNHEY, CDR2 SMNVEV (reference sequence). V lost 5 bases, J lost 4 bases, and 9 bases lay in between. The CDR3 DNA sequence: TGTGCCAGCAGTCACACAGTATACAATGAGCAGTTCTTC. Translation gives CASSHTVYNEQFF.

The V call is TRBV9, the J call TRBJ1-3; D might be TRBD1 (6 bases). CDR1 and CDR2 from the germline V gene are SGDLS and YYNGEE. With 0 bases removed from V and 0 bases from J, the gap between germline ends came to 28 bases. The CDR3 length is 22 residues. The CDR3 sequence: CASSVVSVWDDGQRISGNTIYF. CDR3 bases: TGTGCCAGCAGCGTAGTGTCGGTTTGGGATGATGGACAGAGAATCTCTGGAAACACCATATATTTT.

In the case of this clone: A much larger clone differs by one base, so this may be a read error. The CDR3 DNA reads TGTGCCAGCAGTCAGACTAGCAGCTACGAGCAGTACTTC. It specifies CASSQTSSYEQYF. This chain links TRBV6-5 with TRBJ2-7; 7 nucleotides align to TRBD2. Germline V lookup: CDR1 MNHEY, CDR2 SVGAGI. The CDR3 sequence is 13 residues long. The junction had 4 bases not matched to a gene; V was cut back by 5 bases and J by 3 bases.

This clone was counted once. The chain employs TRBV2 and TRBJ2-7; a weak D match, TRBD2 (5 bases). CDR3 length equals 13 residues. V was trimmed by 4 bases and J by 3 bases, leaving 10 bases between them. CDR1 is SNHLY, CDR2 FYNNEI, per germline. The CDR3 DNA reads TGTGCCAGCAGTGTTTACGGGAACTACGAGCAGTACTTC. Its protein is CASSVYGNYEQYF.

The chain has TRBV6-6 and TRBJ2-7; unclear D gene. The V end lost 5 bases, the J end lost 2 bases, and 10 bases lay between the germline ends. The CDR3 length is 13 residues. Germline loops: CDR1 MNHNY, CDR2 SVGAGI (reference sequence). The CDR3, as DNA: TGTGCCAGCAGTCTCCTCGGCACCTACGAGCAGTACTTC. Protein sequence: CASSLLGTYEQYF.

This clone has just one count. V is TRBV5-1 and J is TRBJ2-1, with D possibly matching TRBD1 (6 bases). The CDR3 covers 19 residues. Looked up from germline, CDR1 is SGHRS and CDR2 is YFSETQ. Deletions cut 4 bases from V and 4 bases from J, with 27 bases between. CDR3 coding DNA: TGCGCCAGCAGCGCCGGCCGGGACACTGAGGGGTTTTATTACAATGAGCAGTTCTTC. Amino acids: CASSAGRDTEGFYYNEQFF.

A single count supports this clone. The rearrangement links TRBV21-1 to TRBJ2-3; TRBD2, the table's D call, lacks a check against the DNA. TRBV21-1 is tagged as a pseudogene. This CDR3 comprises 17 residues. The CDR3 DNA reads as TGTGCCAGCTCCGGAGGGGACTCTTGGGGAGTAGCAGATACGCAGTATTTT. This gives the protein CASSGGDSWGVADTQYF.

This clone appeared a single time. This chain links TRBV6-1 with TRBJ2-3; D is undetermined. This CDR3 spans 16 amino acids. Germline lookup yields CDR1 MNHNS and CDR2 SASEGT. Between the trimmed V and J ends, which lost 2 bases and 0 bases, there was a span of 12 bases. The CDR3 DNA reads as TGTGCCAGCAGTGAATTTGTAGCCCAGAGCACAGATACGCAGTATTTT. It yields the protein CASSEFVAQSTDTQYF.

The chain recombines TRBV5-6 with TRBJ2-5; 7 nucleotides agree with TRBD1. The CDR3 covers 14 residues. Germline-derived CDR1 and CDR2 are SGHDT and YYEEEE. V was clipped by 0 bases and J by 2 bases; unmatched bases: 1. Written as DNA, the CDR3 is TGTGCCAGCAGCTTGGCGGACAGGCAAGAGACCCAGTACTTC. The encoded protein is CASSLADRQETQYF.

A single count supports this clone. The chain joins TRBV29-1 to TRBJ2-6; TRBD2 might be the D (5 bases). The germline gives CDR1 SQVTM, CDR2 ANQGSEA. V lost 7 bases and J 0 bases, leaving 16 bases between the germline ends. This CDR3 contains 16 residues. The CDR3 DNA reads TGCAGCGCCGAGACACGTGCGGGCTCTGGGGCCAACGTCCTGACTTTC. It specifies CSAETRAGSGANVLTF.

This sequence joins TRBV4-3 and TRBJ2-6, with no clear D. This CDR3 is 17 amino acids long. V was shortened by 0 bases and J by 0 bases, with 9 bases between the two germline ends. The germline gives CDR1 LGHNA, CDR2 YSLEER. The CDR3 nucleotides are TGCGCCAGCAGCCAAGACCCTATCCCCTCTGGGGCCAACGTCCTGACTTTC. This sequence encodes CASSQDPIPSGANVLTF.

This sequence joins TRBV2 and TRBJ2-3; 8 bases match TRBD2. In germline, CDR1 is SNHLY, CDR2 FYNNEI. The CDR3 runs 14 residues. V was pared by 6 bases and J by 1 base, with 3 bases of the junction left unmatched. Here the CDR3 reads CASSSAGGTDTQYF. CDR3 nucleotide sequence: TGTGCCAGCAGCTCAGCGGGAGGCACAGATACGCAGTATTTT.

This sequence joins TRBV6-1 and TRBJ2-1; no clear D gene. The CDR3 is 13 residues long. The V and J ends lost 6 bases and 8 bases respectively, with 14 bases between them. Germline values: CDR1 MNHNS, CDR2 SASEGT. The CDR3 loop is CASSPPDWHEQFF. The CDR3 DNA follows: TGTGCCAGCAGCCCCCCAGACTGGCATGAGCAGTTCTTC.

V gene TRBV7-2 combines with J gene TRBJ2-1, with D unresolved. The CDR3 contains 13 residues. The V end was cut by 7 bases, the J end by 12 bases, with 19 bases between. Germline V CDR1 and CDR2: SGHTA, FQGNSA. The CDR3 here is CASTVSVRPGQFF. DNA of the CDR3: TGTGCCAGCACCGTGTCGGTTCGCCCTGGGCAGTTCTTC.